The next 3 T cell receptor beta chains were all read from a single sample in a study of control samples from healthy donors and cancer patients. Sequenced by immunoSEQ multiplex PCR; TCRdb stores in-frame clones only, minus some. Among about 86,000 clones listed, roughly nine tenths were seen once. The specimen sequenced was PBMCs. The receptors come from a woman in her 50s with colorectal cancer.

This clone has just a few counts. V is TRBV7-9 and J is TRBJ1-6, with D possibly TRBD1 on 5 matching bases. Trimming stripped 5 bases from V and 10 bases from J, with 9 bases between. Germline V gives CDR1 SEHNR, CDR2 FQNEAQ (reference sequence). There are 12 residues in the CDR3. This CDR3 is CASSAAGSPLHF. CDR3 nucleotides: TGTGCCAGCAGCGCGGCAGGGTCACCCCTCCACTTT.

The rearrangement joins TRBV3-1 (or the pseudogene TRBV3-2) to TRBJ1-1, with D possibly being TRBD1 (5 bases). Trimming left V 1 base short and J 4 bases short, with 7 bases between. Looked up from germline, CDR1 is LGHDT and CDR2 is YNNKEL (reference sequence). The CDR3 has 13 residues. The chain's CDR3 is CASSQAGPTEAFF. CDR3 nucleotides: TGTGCCAGCAGCCAAGCAGGGCCCACTGAAGCTTTCTTT.

This clone was observed a handful of times. CDR3 sequence: CASSEAGPEYF. The DNA for the CDR3 is TGTGCCAGCAGTGAAGCGGGACCGGAGTACTTC. This chain links TRBV6-1 with TRBJ2-4, with D perhaps assigned TRBD1 or TRBD2 (5 bases each). This CDR3 has 11 residues. Germline CDR1 and CDR2: MNHNS and SASEGT. V lost 0 bases, J lost 14 bases, and 8 bases lay in between.